This is a list of T cell receptor beta chains from one sample in a study of shared clonotypes between healthy human individuals. The protocol was immunoSEQ multiplex PCR, while the TCRdb copy is restricted to in-frame clones and leaves out a portion. The sample yields roughly 2.5 million clones, more than 80% seen once. Sample: naive CD4+ T cells sorted from blood. Receptors originate from a young man in good health. The CDR3 runs from the conserved cysteine through the conserved F or W. D genes are given only for firm matches. Size values are once, few and many counts, or a class for expanded clones, and some rows have none.

TRBV30	TRBJ1-5	few	NA	TGTGCCAGTAAATATGGGCGATTTAGCAATCAGCCCCAGCATTTT	CASKYGRFSNQPQHF
TRBV5-1	TRBJ2-7	NA	NA	TGCGCCAGCAGCTTGGAGTCCGGACACATGGGGTACGAGCAGTACTTC	CASSLESGHMGYEQYF
TRBV9	TRBJ2-7	NA	TRBD2	TGTGCCAGCAGCGCGCCGGGACTATCCTACGAGCAGTACTTC	CASSAPGLSYEQYF
TRBV30	TRBJ1-1	NA	NA	TGTGCCTGGAGTGTACCCCAACTGTATCCTCAGGGTGGCACTGAAGCTTTCTTT	CAWSVPQLYPQGGTEAFF
TRBV30	TRBJ2-7	NA	TRBD1	TGTGCCGGTCAGGGGGCGTACGAGCAGTACTTC	CAGQGAYEQYF
TRBV5-1	TRBJ1-3	NA	TRBD1	TGCGCCAGCAGCCAGCAGGGGGCTGGAAACACCATATATTTT	CASSQQGAGNTIYF
TRBV28	TRBJ1-1	NA	NA	TGTGCCAGCAGTTTGTACACACCGGGTAACACTGAAGCTTTCTTT	CASSLYTPGNTEAFF
TRBV30	TRBJ1-1	NA	NA	TGTGCCTGGATGGGTCAAGCTGAAGCTTTCTTT	CAWMGQAEAFF
TRBV11-2	TRBJ1-2	NA	NA	TGTGCCAGCAGCTTAGCACCAGCAGCGGGGGGCTACACCTTC	CASSLAPAAGGYTF
TRBV5-1	TRBJ2-7	NA	TRBD2	TGCGCCAGCAGTGATCCGGGAGGCTCTCCTTACGAGCAGTACTTC	CASSDPGGSPYEQYF
TRBV28	TRBJ1-1	NA	NA	TGTGCCAGCAGTTTTCGGGGGGTCACTGAAGCTTTCTTT	CASSFRGVTEAFF
TRBV30	TRBJ1-5	NA	TRBD1	TGTGCCTGGGGGACAGGGGACAATCAGCCCCAGCATTTT	CAWGTGDNQPQHF
TRBV10-1	TRBJ2-7	NA	NA	TGCGCCAGCAGTGAGTCCTGGGCAGAAACCTACGAGCAGTACTTC	CASSESWAETYEQYF
TRBV6-1	TRBJ2-3	NA	TRBD1	TGTGCCAGCAGATCCGGGACAGGGGAGGATACGCAGTATTTT	CASRSGTGEDTQYF
TRBV30	TRBJ1-2	NA	NA	TGTGCCTGGAGTCGTACTGAGACTGGCTACACCTTC	CAWSRTETGYTF
TRBV7-9	TRBJ1-4	once	TRBD1	TGTGCCAGCAGCACCGACCACAGGGGGCGAGTTGAAAAACTGTTTTTT	CASSTDHRGRVEKLFF
TRBV5-1	TRBJ1-1	NA	NA	TGCGCCAGCAGCTTAGGAGGCCAAAACACTGAAGCTTTCTTT	CASSLGGQNTEAFF